The rows below give T cell receptor beta chains drawn from one sample of a study of cytomegalovirus exposure and HLA in healthy donors. Method: immunoSEQ multiplex PCR; TCRdb's copy keeps in-frame clones and lacks some. The sample holds some 170,000 clones; roughly 87% are singletons and the top ten take 4.1%. The sample taken for sequencing was PBMCs. The source of these receptors is a middle-aged man in good health and CMV-seropositive. Both conserved end residues are part of each CDR3. Fields, in order: D gene, V gene, J gene, CDR3 protein. D genes are given only for firm matches.

TRBD1	TRBV5-1	TRBJ1-6	CASSYSGTGDSPLHF
-	TRBV10-2	TRBJ2-3	CASSDGKRVGGTDTQYF
-	TRBV19	TRBJ2-1	CASSMSHQGGNEQFF
TRBD2	TRBV9	TRBJ2-3	CASSATSGMVPDTQYF
-	TRBV28	TRBJ1-1	CASFPTGLNTEAFF
TRBD1	TRBV7-9	TRBJ1-4	CSSSRPRTGGEKLFF
TRBD2	TRBV2	TRBJ2-5	CASSRGGETQYF
-	TRBV7-8	TRBJ1-4	CASSLPREKLFF
TRBD1	TRBV7-9	TRBJ1-4	CASSLDGQEYKLFF
TRBD1	TRBV15	TRBJ1-2	CATSSRQGAYGYTF
-	TRBV5-1	TRBJ1-1	CASSTGGNTEAFF
-	TRBV27	TRBJ2-6	CASSFLAGSSGANVLTF
-	TRBV11-2	TRBJ2-1	CASSLDLSINEQFF
-	TRBV4-2	TRBJ2-7	CASSQPGTYEQYF
-	TRBV4-3	TRBJ1-1	CASSQDPGMGTEAFF
-	TRBV6-7	TRBJ2-7	CASSDRQAGFKEQYF
TRBD1	TRBV7-9	TRBJ2-6	CASSWTGNGANVLTF
-	TRBV5-6	TRBJ1-2	CASSLGRTAYGYTF
-	TRBV23-1	-	CASSQSSPRGSFTYEQYF
-	TRBV7-3	TRBJ2-2	CASSLNRNTGELFF
-	TRBV9	-	CASSVGGSSYEQYF